This T cell receptor (beta chain) is from a study (dated by TCRdb to between 2014 and 2016). The study in broad terms: The study examined whether tumor-infiltrating Tregs in breast cancer are drawn from blood Tregs or arise in situ by conversion from other CD4+ T cell subsets. What the work shows at the level of the full study, not this receptor alone: The greatest overlap of tumor-infiltrating Treg TCR alpha and beta sequences was observed with tumor naive CD4+ T cells, followed by blood naive CD4+ T cells. The larger-cohort validation was restricted to a single TCR beta V-J rearrangement rather than whole repertoires. Tumor memory CD4+ T cell TCR gene usage was found to cluster with blood and lymph node memory CD4+ cells and with lymph node naive CD4+ cells.

This clonotype was found a few times. Its antigen is still unknown. No base-level quality is on record; no much larger clone is a single base apart. Full-length TCR variable regions were amplified by 5' RACE PCR with constant-region reverse primers, and semi-nested PCR with Nested Universal Primer A was subsequently performed. The ReliaPrep RNA Cell Miniprep System was used to extract total RNA, which was then reverse transcribed into 5'RACE-ready cDNA with the SMARTer RACE 5'/3' Kit. Full-length TCR alpha and beta libraries were barcoded with multiplex adaptors and sequenced on an Illumina MiSeq. The study's processing was this. Sequencing data were pooled across the five patients for each of nine subset-tissue groups and compared by unsupervised clustering of TCR gene usage. The Morisita-Horn index was used to calculate repertoire similarity, with shared sequences weighted according to their contribution to each repertoire. TCRdb applied fastp at Q25 and MiXCR to the public reads, then kept only in-frame beta chains. Rows are unified per CDR3 protein, each entry keeping the most common DNA and genes. The V and J calls reflect TCRdb's pipeline rather than the authors' work. In this sample the table shows just over 60,000 distinct CDR3 sequences, roughly 30% of which occur a single time. Roughly 2.1% of the sample belongs to the ten largest clones.

To purify naive CD4+ T cells, the Miltenyi Naive CD4+ T Cell Isolation kit was used, and CD25 microbeads served to deplete Tregs. Tregs, naive and memory CD4+ T cells from tumor, blood and ipsilateral draining lymph nodes of a handful of breast cancer patients underwent full-length TCR alpha and beta sequencing. Tumor tissue and lymph nodes obtained from ipsilateral axillary dissection were perfused with PBS, minced and then digested with collagenase I and hyaluronidase. A purity exceeding 90% was confirmed by FACS for the sorted cell populations. Reading from cysteine to phenylalanine, the CDR3 counts 16 amino acids. Just CDR3 DNA is preserved here, 48 bases in frame from base 1. V sheds 7 bases and J sheds 0 bases, leaving 16 bases between their ends. The germline V gene gives CDR1 as MRHNA and CDR2 as SNTAGT.

The rearranged segments are TRBV6-4 and TRBJ2-1; matching of 5 bases hints at TRBD1 as the D gene. Sequencing used tumor-infiltrating naive CD4+ T cells sorted from the breast tumor. The cell subset or site label for this specimen denotes: naive CD4+ T cells, CD4+CD45RA+CD25-. This sequence originates from a female donor with breast cancer. The nucleotides read TGTGCCAGCATCAAATGGACACAACCCTCCTACAATGAGCAGTTCTTC. It is translated as CASIKWTQPSYNEQFF.